This T cell receptor (beta chain) is from a study of cytomegalovirus exposure and HLA in healthy donors. Whole-study results and caveats: HLA alleles showed associations with some 15,000 TCR beta sequences in a later analysis, at a 0.05 false discovery rate.

The CDR3 spans 15 residues. From germline, CDR1 is SGHNT and CDR2 YENEEA. Unmatched junction bases numbered 4, after V lost 3 bases and J lost 2 bases. This PCR relied on a set of 60 Vbeta primers and 13 Jbeta primers. Authors' processing steps: Unique TCR beta chains numbered approximately 80 million in a later analysis, with about 11 million shared. Libraries were prepared by immunoSEQ multiplex PCR; TCRdb keeps only in-frame clonotypes and omits some of them. That table gives V, J and clone size, and the DNA gave D and trimming. The table includes about 55,000 clones, roughly 74% detected once. In the case of this clone: The target antigen is unknown.

This sequence joins TRBV11-3 and TRBJ2-3, with TRBD1 identical over 8 bases. This TCR derives from a female donor in good health and CMV-seronegative. Sequencing was performed on PBMCs. The CDR3 nucleotides read TGTGCCAGCAGCTTGAGGACAGGGATCACAGATACGCAGTATTTT. It yields the protein CASSLRTGITDTQYF.